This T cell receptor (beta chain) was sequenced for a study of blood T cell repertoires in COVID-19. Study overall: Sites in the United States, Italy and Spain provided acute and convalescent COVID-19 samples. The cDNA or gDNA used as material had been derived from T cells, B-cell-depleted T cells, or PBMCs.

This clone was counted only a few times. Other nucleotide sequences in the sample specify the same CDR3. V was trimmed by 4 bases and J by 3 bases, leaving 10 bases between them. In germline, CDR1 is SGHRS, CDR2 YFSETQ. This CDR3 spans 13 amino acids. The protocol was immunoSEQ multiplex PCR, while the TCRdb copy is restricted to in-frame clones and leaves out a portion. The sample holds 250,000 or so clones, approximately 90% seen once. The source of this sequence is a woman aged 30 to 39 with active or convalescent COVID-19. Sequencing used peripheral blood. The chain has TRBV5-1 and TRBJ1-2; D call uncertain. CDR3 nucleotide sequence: TGCGCCAGCAGCACCGGGAGTGACTATGGCTACACCTTC. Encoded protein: CASSTGSDYGYTF.